The clone carrying this T cell receptor (beta chain) was picked up a small number of times. The record originates from a study of blood T cell repertoires in COVID-19. As handled by the study authors: Estimation of nucleated cell counts relied on the amplification of reference gene primers. Only in-frame clones appear in the TCRdb table, and some are missing; sequencing was by immunoSEQ multiplex PCR. The V and J calls and the clone size are those of that table, but D and trimming were determined from the DNA. The sample lists a few hundred thousand clones, 80% to 90% occurring once. CDR3 length: 13 amino acids. V was pared by 3 bases and J by 2 bases, with 7 bases between. Germline-derived CDR1 and CDR2 are MNHNS and SASEGT. Participants reported their clinical history, and cohort assignment relied on those reports. The recovered donors of Cohort 3 showed two negative PCRs, clearance, or symptom resolution.

Sequences were obtained from PBMCs or T cells enriched from blood (not recorded which). This clonotype was sampled from a woman between 18 and 29 years old who had recovered from COVID-19. The V and J genes are TRBV6-1 and TRBJ1-1; D unresolved. The CDR3 region has the DNA TGTGCCAGCAGTGAGCGGGAAAACACTGAAGCTTTCTTT. Encoded protein: CASSERENTEAFF.